One sample yielded the 14 T cell receptor beta chains listed below, sequenced in a study of shared clonotypes between healthy human individuals. Sequencing was performed with immunoSEQ multiplex PCR; in TCRdb, only in-frame clones are kept and a portion is missing. The table includes some 2.3 million clones, 85% to 95% detected once. The sample consisted of naive CD4+ T cells from PBMCs. The subset is: CD45RA+ positively selected. Receptors originate from a man aged 18 to 29 in good health. Some clones in this sample may be carry-over from other donors' samples.

The chain employs TRBV6-1 and TRBJ2-5, with D unresolved. From germline, CDR1 is MNHNS and CDR2 SASEGT. The CDR3 covers 13 residues. Trimming cost V 6 bases and J 4 bases, with 12 bases left between them. CDR3 nucleotides: TGTGCCAGCAGACGGACCGCAATAGAGACCCAGTACTTC. Amino acids: CASRRTAIETQYF.

The chain carries TRBV28 and TRBJ1-2; D is possibly TRBD1 (6 bases). In germline, CDR1 is MDHEN, CDR2 SYDVKM. V lost 11 bases to trimming and J lost 5 bases, with 18 bases between them. The CDR3 contains 13 residues. CDR3 sequence (DNA): TGTGCCGGGCGAGGGGGGCAGGGGTATGGCTACACCTTC. This encodes CAGRGGQGYGYTF.

The V gene is TRBV28, the J gene TRBJ1-4, with 10 bases that match TRBD1. This CDR3 comprises 14 residues. V dropped 5 bases and J dropped 7; count of bases not matched to a gene: 4. Germline V gene data show CDR1 as MDHEN and CDR2 as SYDVKM. This CDR3 is CASSKGQGLEKLFF. As DNA, the CDR3 is TGTGCCAGCAGTAAGGGACAGGGGCTTGAAAAACTGTTTTTT.

The gene calls are TRBV7-2 and TRBJ1-2; 7 positions match TRBD1. The CDR3 extends over 15 amino acids. V lost 6 bases to trimming and J lost 0 bases; unmatched junction nucleotides: 7. Germline V gene data show CDR1 as SGHTA and CDR2 as FQGNSA. CDR3 loop: CASRPTTGANYGYTF. DNA of the CDR3: TGTGCCAGCAGACCTACCACAGGGGCTAACTATGGCTACACCTTC.

A word on this clone: One junction end disagrees with the germline gene, perhaps due to a read error. The chain couples TRBV20-1 to TRBJ2-7, with D unresolved. Germline V gene lookup returns CDR1 DFQATT and CDR2 SNEGSKA (reference sequence). The CDR3 loop spans 8 amino acids. The CDR3 region is CRAVGQSF. CDR3 coding DNA: TGCAGGGCCGTTGGGCAGAGCTTC.

This clone was seen just once. V gene TRBV5-1 combines with J gene TRBJ2-1; D may be TRBD2 (6 bases). Germline V gene sequence: CDR1 SGHRS, CDR2 YFSETQ. The CDR3 extends over 15 amino acids. The V end lost 2 bases, the J end lost 0 bases, and 9 bases lay between the germline ends. Written as DNA, the CDR3 is TGCGCCAGCAGCTTCCGGGACTTCTCCTACAATGAGCAGTTCTTC. This sequence encodes CASSFRDFSYNEQFF.

The chain is built from TRBV7-8 and TRBJ1-5; D remains unclear. Germline V CDR1 and CDR2: SGHVS, FQNEAQ. The V gene lost 2 bases and the J gene lost 0 bases, with 8 bases spanning the gap. The CDR3 loop spans 15 amino acids. CDR3 sequence (DNA): TGTGCCAGCAGCTTAAACTCCAATAGCAATCAGCCCCAGCATTTT. This gives the protein CASSLNSNSNQPQHF.

V and J are TRBV11-2 and TRBJ2-1; tentative D call: TRBD2 (6 bases). Trimming took off 3 bases at V and 5 bases at J, with 20 bases between the two ends. Germline CDR1 SGHAT, CDR2 FQNNGV. The CDR3 contains 17 residues. CDR3 coding DNA: TGTGCCAGCAGCTTTCGGGCCATGGCTAGCGAGAACAATGAGCAGTTCTTC. This sequence encodes CASSFRAMASENNEQFF.

This chain uses TRBV9 with TRBJ1-2; D not resolved. CDR3 length: 13 amino acids. V was pared by 1 base and J by 2 bases, with 6 bases between. Germline V CDR1 and CDR2: SGDLS, YYNGEE. CDR3 in amino acids: CASSVSFNYGYTF. The CDR3 DNA follows: TGTGCCAGCAGCGTATCCTTCAACTATGGCTACACCTTC.

The rearrangement joins TRBV4-1 to TRBJ1-5, with D possibly matching TRBD1 (5 bases). The CDR3 length is 18 residues. Germline CDR1 reads MGHRA; CDR2 reads YSYEKL. The V end was cut by 1 base, the J end by 5 bases, with 21 bases between. DNA of the CDR3: TGCGCCAGCAGCCAAGGAGTATTGCTCGGACAACCTCATCAGCCCCAGCATTTT. Residues: CASSQGVLLGQPHQPQHF.

The chain recombines TRBV10-1 with TRBJ1-2; TRBD1 matches at 10 bases. This CDR3 spans 18 amino acids. V lost 4 bases and J lost 1; bases outside the gene matches: 12. The germline gives CDR1 WNHNN, CDR2 SYGVQD (reference sequence). The CDR3 DNA follows: TGCGCCAGCAGTGTCCGGGACAGGGGTGGCCTAAGTAACTATGGCTACACCTTC. Protein product: CASSVRDRGGLSNYGYTF.

The CDR3 loop reads CASSWDRGGAGGPETQYF. Here the CDR3 DNA reads TGCGCCAGCAGCTGGGACAGGGGAGGAGCGGGAGGGCCAGAGACCCAGTACTTC. The genes are TRBV5-1 and TRBJ2-5, with D perhaps assigned TRBD1 or TRBD2 (10 bases each). Germline V gene lookup returns CDR1 SGHRS and CDR2 YFSETQ. The ends were cut back, 3 bases at V and 4 bases at J, with 25 bases in the middle. The CDR3 is made up of 18 amino acids.

The rearrangement links TRBV9 to TRBJ2-5, with TRBD1 identical over 11 bases. V trimming: 4 bases; J trimming: 5 bases; junction bases outside the gene matches: 4. The CDR3 runs 14 residues. CDR1 and CDR2 from the germline V gene are SGDLS and YYNGEE. The chain's CDR3 is CASSIGTGGETQYF. In nucleotides, the CDR3 is TGTGCCAGCAGCATTGGGACAGGGGGTGAGACCCAGTACTTC. Filled out from reference TRBV9 and TRBJ2-5, the complete variable domain reads DSGVTQTPKHLITATGQRVTLRCSPRSGDLSVYWYQQSLDQGLQFLIQYYNGEERAKGNILERFSAQQFPDLHSELNLSSLELGDSALYFCASSIGTGGETQYFGPGTRLLVL.

The rearrangement joins TRBV18 to TRBJ2-4; D gene uncertain. The length of the CDR3 is 14 residues. Per germline, CDR1 KGHSH and CDR2 LQKENI. V was trimmed by 1 base and J by 5 bases, leaving 9 bases between them. In nucleotides, the CDR3 is TGTGCCAGCTCACCACGGCCAGGTGAAAACATTCAGTACTTC. It specifies CASSPRPGENIQYF.